A selection of T cell receptor beta chains follows, all from one sample in a study of blood T cell repertoires in COVID-19. Measured with immunoSEQ multiplex PCR; TCRdb has only the in-frame clones, and not every one. The sample carries about 220,000 clones, approximately 80% recorded once. The sequencing sample was made of peripheral blood. Receptors were obtained from a woman aged 55-69 years who had recovered from COVID-19. The CDR3 runs from the conserved cysteine through the conserved F or W. A D gene is named only where the DNA matches it firmly. The size entry is marked missing in some rows and otherwise reads once, few, many or a size class.

v_call	j_call	d_call	clone_size	cdr3_length	cdr3_nt	cdr3_aa
TRBV2	TRBJ2-7	TRBD1	.	15	TGTGCCAGCAGGAGACAGGGGTCAACGGTCGGCGAGCAGTACTTC	CASRRQGSTVGEQYF
TRBV20-1	TRBJ2-7	TRBD2	few	15	TGCAGTGCTAGTCTTAGCGGGGGGGGGCCCTACGAGCAGTACTTC	CSASLSGGGPYEQYF
TRBV12-3/TRBV12-4	TRBJ1-5	.	.	13	TGTGCCAGCAGTCTACAGGGTGCCCAGCCCCAGCATTTT	CASSLQGAQPQHF
TRBV6-5	TRBJ1-6	.	.	13	TGTGCCAGCACTGGACTTTTGAATTCACCCCTCCACTTT	CASTGLLNSPLHF
TRBV6-2/TRBV6-3	TRBJ2-5	.	once	13	TGTGCCAGCAGCGACACGCGCAGGGGGACCCAGTACTTC	CASSDTRRGTQYF
TRBV12-5	TRBJ1-1	.	.	14	TGTGCTAGTGGCCCAGGGCGGTTGAACACTGAAGCTTTCTTT	CASGPGRLNTEAFF
TRBV24-1	TRBJ1-5	.	.	14	TGTGCCAACCTGGACTCCAGCGACAATCAGCCCCAGCATTTT	CANLDSSDNQPQHF
TRBV11-2	TRBJ2-1	TRBD2	.	15	TGTGCCAGCAGCTTAGGAGCGGGGGGAGTTGGAGAGCAGTTCTTC	CASSLGAGGVGEQFF
TRBV12-3/TRBV12-4	TRBJ1-2	.	.	13	TGTGCCAGCAGTGATAGGACTGTGTATGGCTACACCTTC	CASSDRTVYGYTF
TRBV19	TRBJ1-2	.	once	14	TGTGCCAGTAGTATGGGCAGGGCCAACTATGGCTACACCTTC	CASSMGRANYGYTF
TRBV5-8	TRBJ1-2	.	.	15	TGTGCCAGCCGAGGTCGGGGACAACTTTTGAATGGCTACACCTTC	CASRGRGQLLNGYTF
TRBV6-5	TRBJ2-7	TRBD1	once	15	TGTGCCAGCAGTCGACAGGGTTCCTCCTCCTACGAGCAGTACTTC	CASSRQGSSSYEQYF
TRBV27	TRBJ1-6	.	.	14	TGTGCCAGCAGTTTAGTGGGGCTAGGGTCACCCCTCCACTTT	CASSLVGLGSPLHF
TRBV3-1/TRBV3-2	TRBJ2-1	TRBD1	.	14	TGTGCCAGCAGCCAGGACAGGGGGTGGAATGAGCAGTTCTTC	CASSQDRGWNEQFF
TRBV27	TRBJ1-5	.	.	13	TGTGCCAGCAGCTTAGGGCTTAATCAGCCCCAGCATTTT	CASSLGLNQPQHF
TRBV5-1	TRBJ2-7	TRBD1	.	14	TGCGCCACCAAGCCGGGACAGGGGCGGTACGAGCAGTACTTC	CATKPGQGRYEQYF
TRBV30	TRBJ2-2	.	.	15	TGTGCCTGGAGGAGCTCACTAGCTTTCACCGGGGAGCTGTTTTTT	CAWRSSLAFTGELFF
TRBV10-3	TRBJ2-2	TRBD1	.	17	TGTGCCATCAGTGAGCCCCGGGGACAGTCGAACACCGGGGAGCTGTTTTTT	CAISEPRGQSNTGELFF
TRBV6-5	TRBJ2-1	TRBD2	.	15	TGTGCCAGCAAGAGTGGGACTAGCGCTTACAATGAGCAGTTCTTC	CASKSGTSAYNEQFF
TRBV2	TRBJ1-3	.	.	14	TGTGCCAGCAGAGCACAGGGTGCTGGAAACACCATATATTTT	CASRAQGAGNTIYF
TRBV4-1	TRBJ1-2	.	.	14	TGCGCCAGCAGCCAAGTTGGCCGGGGAGACGGCTACACCTTC	CASSQVGRGDGYTF
TRBV4-3	TRBJ1-2	.	.	15	TGCGCCAGCAGCCCTCATGGCGGCAGTGTTTATGGCTACACCTTC	CASSPHGGSVYGYTF
TRBV2	TRBJ1-2	TRBD1	.	13	TGTGCCAGCAGTGTCGCAGGGGGCAGCGGCTACACCTTC	CASSVAGGSGYTF
TRBV6-1	TRBJ2-1	TRBD2	.	16	TGTGCCAGCAGTGAAATTCCGGGGGGAAACTACAATGAGCAGTTCTTC	CASSEIPGGNYNEQFF
TRBV7-9	TRBJ1-1	TRBD1	.	17	TGTGCCAGCAGGAATACAGGGGGTCCGGGGGTTTACACTGAAGCTTTCTTT	CASRNTGGPGVYTEAFF
TRBV3-1/TRBV3-2	TRBJ1-3	.	.	17	TGTGCCAGCAGCCAAGATGGTAAGGGGTTCTCTGGAAACACCATATATTTT	CASSQDGKGFSGNTIYF
TRBV9	TRBJ2-6	.	.	15	TGTGCCAGCAGTACCTCGGTGCGGGGGGCCAACGTCCTGACTTTC	CASSTSVRGANVLTF
TRBV18	TRBJ1-1	.	.	18	TGTGCCAGCTCACCACCACCCGTAACAGGGTTCCGCTACACTGAAGCTTTCTTT	CASSPPPVTGFRYTEAFF
TRBV14	TRBJ2-6	TRBD1	.	16	TGTGCCAGCAGTCGAATCAGGGGGCTGGGGGCCAACGTCCTGACTTTC	CASSRIRGLGANVLTF
TRBV21-1	TRBJ2-7	.	.	18	TGTGCCAGCAGCAAACCCGAGAACCGGGACAGGTTCGTATACGAGCAGTACTTC	CASSKPENRDRFVYEQYF
TRBV3-1/TRBV3-2	TRBJ2-1	TRBD2	.	15	TGTGCCAGCAGCCACAGATCGGGGGGGGTAGGTGAGCAGTTCTTC	CASSHRSGGVGEQFF
TRBV2	TRBJ2-5	.	.	14	TGTGCCAGCAGCAGGGGGGCTGTCCAAGAGACCCAGTACTTC	CASSRGAVQETQYF
TRBV2	TRBJ1-4	.	.	15	TGTGCCAGCCGGTTGGGGGGTATCACTAATGAAAAACTGTTTTTT	CASRLGGITNEKLFF
TRBV6-1	TRBJ2-1	TRBD2	few	14	TGTGCCAGCATACCGGGACTAGCCTTTGATGAGCAGTTCTTC	CASIPGLAFDEQFF
TRBV3-1/TRBV3-2	TRBJ1-1	.	.	16	TGTGCCAGCAGCCACTGGGGACAAACCAAGAACACTGAAGCTTTCTTT	CASSHWGQTKNTEAFF
TRBV6-2/TRBV6-3	TRBJ2-3	TRBD2	.	16	TGTGCCAGCAGCCCCTTAGCGGGGGGGCGTGGAGATACGCAGTATTTT	CASSPLAGGRGDTQYF
TRBV4-3	TRBJ2-7	.	.	15	TGCGCCAGCAGCCAAGGGACGCAGGGTACTTACGAGCAGTACTTC	CASSQGTQGTYEQYF
TRBV9	TRBJ2-5	.	once	17	TGTGCCAGCAGCGAAACAAGGACAGGGAGGGACCAAGAGACCCAGTACTTC	CASSETRTGRDQETQYF
TRBV5-4	TRBJ1-2	.	once	15	TGTGCCAGCAGCTTGTCCCCGGGAGCTCCCTATGGCTACACCTTC	CASSLSPGAPYGYTF
TRBV18	TRBJ2-7	.	.	16	TGTGCCAGCTCACCACCGATGACTATGGCATTCTACGAGCAGTACTTC	CASSPPMTMAFYEQYF
TRBV11-2	TRBJ1-2	.	.	14	TGTGCCAGCAGCTTAGTCGGACAGTTCTATGGCTACACCTTC	CASSLVGQFYGYTF
TRBV21-1	TRBJ2-2	.	many	15	TGTGCCAGCAGCCCAGACGGAGAAGCGCCCGGGGAGCTGTTTTTT	CASSPDGEAPGELFF
TRBV7-3	TRBJ1-1	.	.	14	TGTGCCAGCAGCTTAACAGCCCTGAACACTGAAGCTTTCTTT	CASSLTALNTEAFF
TRBV19	TRBJ2-3	TRBD2	.	18	TGTGCCAGTAGTATACCGGGACTAGCGGGGGGGATTACAGATACGCAGTATTTT	CASSIPGLAGGITDTQYF
TRBV30	TRBJ1-1	.	.	12	TGTGCCTGGAGTGTGCGGGATACTGAAGCTTTCTTT	CAWSVRDTEAFF
TRBV18	TRBJ1-1	TRBD1	.	12	TGTGCCACCCGACAGGGGAACACTGAAGCTTTCTTT	CATRQGNTEAFF
TRBV4-2	TRBJ1-4	.	.	16	TGTGCCAGCAGCCAAGATTGGGGGGAGGCGGATGAAAAACTGTTTTTT	CASSQDWGEADEKLFF
TRBV4-1	TRBJ1-2	.	once	19	TGCGCCAGCAGCCAAGATGGGAAGACATCGGGGGGGGGAAGGTATGGCTACACCTTC	CASSQDGKTSGGGRYGYTF
TRBV5-3	TRBJ2-1	.	.	12	TGTGCCAGAAGCTGTAGCGGCAATGAGCAGTTCTTC	CARSCSGNEQFF
TRBV7-9	TRBJ1-2	.	.	16	TGTGCCAGCAGCTTATCTTCCCCCCCGGAGATTTATGGCTACACCTTC	CASSLSSPPEIYGYTF
TRBV5-4	TRBJ1-1	TRBD1	.	14	TGTGCCAGCAGCCTGACAGGGTGGGGCACTGAAGCTTTCTTT	CASSLTGWGTEAFF
TRBV30	TRBJ1-2	.	.	11	TGTGCCTGTCCGACAGTCTATGGCTACACCTTC	CACPTVYGYTF
TRBV2	TRBJ2-3	TRBD2	.	16	TGTGCCAGCAGTGTCCCCGGGACTAGCGGCACAGATACGCAGTATTTT	CASSVPGTSGTDTQYF